This T cell receptor (beta chain) appears in the sequencing data of a study of blood T cell repertoires in COVID-19. This CDR3 contains 15 residues. The germline CDR1 and CDR2 sequences are LGHDT and YNNKEL (reference sequence). V lost 1 base and J 0 bases, leaving 7 bases between the germline ends. In the original analysis: Amplification of reference gene primers was used by the study to estimate nucleated cell counts. Assay used: immunoSEQ multiplex PCR; TCRdb lists only in-frame clones, some missing. V and J calls and clone size come straight from that table; D and trimming were deduced from the DNA. Of a few hundred thousand clones listed, around 87% were seen once; the top ten hold roughly 10%.

This receptor was identified in a woman aged 45-59 years who had recovered from COVID-19. The specimen sequenced was PBMCs or T cells enriched from blood (not recorded which). The rearrangement joins TRBV3-1 (or the pseudogene TRBV3-2) to TRBJ1-5; D ambiguous. CDR3 in DNA: TGTGCCAGCAGCCAAGGGAGGTATAGCAATCAGCCCCAGCATTTT. Residues: CASSQGRYSNQPQHF.